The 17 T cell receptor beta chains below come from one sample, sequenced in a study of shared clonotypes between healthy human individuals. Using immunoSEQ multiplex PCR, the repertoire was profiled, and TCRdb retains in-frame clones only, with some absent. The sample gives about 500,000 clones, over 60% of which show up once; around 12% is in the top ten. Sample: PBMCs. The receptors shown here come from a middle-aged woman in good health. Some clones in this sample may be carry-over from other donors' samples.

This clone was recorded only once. The CDR3 DNA is TGTGCCTGGAGTAGGAGAGGGGGCGCGAGCACTGAAGCTTTCTTT. It codes for CAWSRRGGASTEAFF. The V gene is TRBV30, the J gene TRBJ1-1, with TRBD1 matching over 7 bases. This CDR3 region has 15 residues. The germline gives CDR1 GTSNPN, CDR2 SVGIG (reference sequence). The J segment lost 4 bases and the V segment lost 2 bases, leaving 10 bases of the junction unmatched.

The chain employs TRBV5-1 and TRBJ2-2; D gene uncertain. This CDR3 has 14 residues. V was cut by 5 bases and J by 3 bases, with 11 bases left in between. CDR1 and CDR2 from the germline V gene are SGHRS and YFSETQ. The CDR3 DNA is TGCGCCAGCAGTATGGGCCTGGACACCGGGGAGCTGTTTTTT. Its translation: CASSMGLDTGELFF. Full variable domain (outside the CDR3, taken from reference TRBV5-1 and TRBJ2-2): KAGVTQTPRYLIKTRGQQVTLSCSPISGHRSVSWYQQTPGQGLQFLFEYFSETQRNKGNFPGRFSGRQFSNSRSEMNVSTLELGDSALYLCASSMGLDTGELFFGEGSRLTVL.

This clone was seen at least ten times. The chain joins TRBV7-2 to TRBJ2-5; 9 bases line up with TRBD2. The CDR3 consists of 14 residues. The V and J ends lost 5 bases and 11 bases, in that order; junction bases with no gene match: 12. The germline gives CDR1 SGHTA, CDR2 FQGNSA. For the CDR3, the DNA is TGTGCCAGCAGCCAGGCGGGACTAGCAGTCGGGCAGTACTTC. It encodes CASSQAGLAVGQYF.

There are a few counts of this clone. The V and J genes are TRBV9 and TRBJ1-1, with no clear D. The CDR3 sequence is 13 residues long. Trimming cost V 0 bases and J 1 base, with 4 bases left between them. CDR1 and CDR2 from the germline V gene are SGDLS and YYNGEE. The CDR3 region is CASSVEGNTEAFF. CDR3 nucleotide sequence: TGTGCCAGCAGCGTAGAAGGGAACACTGAAGCTTTCTTT.

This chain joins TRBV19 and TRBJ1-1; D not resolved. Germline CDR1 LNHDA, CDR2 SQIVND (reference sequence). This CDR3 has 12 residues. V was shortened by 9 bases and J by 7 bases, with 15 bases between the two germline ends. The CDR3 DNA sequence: TGTGCCAGCAGAGACCGGCCCCTTGAAGCTTTCTTT. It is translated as CASRDRPLEAFF.

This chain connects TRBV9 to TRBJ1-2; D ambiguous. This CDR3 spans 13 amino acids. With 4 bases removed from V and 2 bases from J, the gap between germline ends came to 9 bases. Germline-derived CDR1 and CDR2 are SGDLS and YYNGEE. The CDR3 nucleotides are TGTGCCAGCAGCCGGACCGTAAACTATGGCTACACCTTC. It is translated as CASSRTVNYGYTF. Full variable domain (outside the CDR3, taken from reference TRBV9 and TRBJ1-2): DSGVTQTPKHLITATGQRVTLRCSPRSGDLSVYWYQQSLDQGLQFLIQYYNGEERAKGNILERFSAQQFPDLHSELNLSSLELGDSALYFCASSRTVNYGYTFGSGTRLTVV.

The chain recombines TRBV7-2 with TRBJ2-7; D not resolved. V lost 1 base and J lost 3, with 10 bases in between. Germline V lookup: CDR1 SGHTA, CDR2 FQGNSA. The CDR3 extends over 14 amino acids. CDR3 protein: CASSLEWASYEQYF. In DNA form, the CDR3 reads TGTGCCAGCAGCTTAGAATGGGCTAGCTACGAGCAGTACTTC.

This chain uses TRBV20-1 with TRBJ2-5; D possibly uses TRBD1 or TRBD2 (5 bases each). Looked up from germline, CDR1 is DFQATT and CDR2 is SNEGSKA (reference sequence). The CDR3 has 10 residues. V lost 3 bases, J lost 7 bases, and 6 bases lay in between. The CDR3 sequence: CSARGVTQYF. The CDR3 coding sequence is TGCAGTGCTAGGGGGGTGACCCAGTACTTC.

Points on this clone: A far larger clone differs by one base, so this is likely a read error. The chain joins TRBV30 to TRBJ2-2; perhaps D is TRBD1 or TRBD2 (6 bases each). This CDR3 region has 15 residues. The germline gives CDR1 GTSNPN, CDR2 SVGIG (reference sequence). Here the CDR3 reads CAGRSAGEDTGELFF. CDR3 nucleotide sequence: TGTGCCGGGAGGAGTGCAGGGGAGGATACCGGGGAGCTGTTTTTT.

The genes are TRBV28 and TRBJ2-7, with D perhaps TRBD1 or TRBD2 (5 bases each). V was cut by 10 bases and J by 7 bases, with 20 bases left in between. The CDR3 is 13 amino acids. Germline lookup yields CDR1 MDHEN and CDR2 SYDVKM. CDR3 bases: TGTGCCATCGGTAGTAAGGGGACGGGGGAGCAGTACTTC. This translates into CAIGSKGTGEQYF.

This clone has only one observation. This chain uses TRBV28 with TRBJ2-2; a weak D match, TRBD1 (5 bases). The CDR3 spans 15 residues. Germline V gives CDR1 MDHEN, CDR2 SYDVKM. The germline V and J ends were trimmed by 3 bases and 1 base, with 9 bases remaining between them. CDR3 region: CASSLGQMNTGELFF. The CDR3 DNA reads TGTGCCAGCAGTTTGGGGCAGATGAACACCGGGGAGCTGTTTTTT.

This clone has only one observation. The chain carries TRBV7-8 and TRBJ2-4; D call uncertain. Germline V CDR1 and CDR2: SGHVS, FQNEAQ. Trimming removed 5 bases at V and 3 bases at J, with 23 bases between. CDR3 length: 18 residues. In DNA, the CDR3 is TGTGCCAGCAGCCAGGTGGGGTGGGTTGAGGAAGGCAAAAACATTCAGTACTTC. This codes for CASSQVGWVEEGKNIQYF.

The chain's CDR3 is CASSQGLTSGSLKSFSYNEQFF. CDR3 sequence (DNA): TGCGCCAGCAGCCAAGGTCTCACTAGCGGGAGTCTCAAAAGCTTCTCCTACAATGAGCAGTTCTTC. The chain links TRBV4-1 to TRBJ2-1; 11 bases fit TRBD2. J gave up 0 bases and V 1 base, and 17 bases lay outside the gene matches. The CDR3 has 22 amino acids. Germline V gene lookup returns CDR1 MGHRA and CDR2 YSYEKL.

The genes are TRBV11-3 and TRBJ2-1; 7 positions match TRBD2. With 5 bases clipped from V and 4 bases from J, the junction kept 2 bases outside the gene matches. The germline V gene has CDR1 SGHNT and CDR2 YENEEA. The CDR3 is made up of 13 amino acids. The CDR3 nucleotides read TGTGCCAGCAGCCGGACTAGATACAATGAGCAGTTCTTC. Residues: CASSRTRYNEQFF. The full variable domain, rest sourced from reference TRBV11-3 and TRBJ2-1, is EAGVVQSPRYKIIEKKQPVAFWCNPISGHNTLYWYLQNLGQGPELLIRYENEEAVDDSQLPKDRFSAERLKGVDSTLKIQPAELGDSAVYLCASSRTRYNEQFFGPGTRLTVL.

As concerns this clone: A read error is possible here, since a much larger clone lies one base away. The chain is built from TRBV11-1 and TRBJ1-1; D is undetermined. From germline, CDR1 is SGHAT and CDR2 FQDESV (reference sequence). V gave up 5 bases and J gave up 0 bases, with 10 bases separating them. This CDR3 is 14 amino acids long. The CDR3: CASSKAVMNTEAFF. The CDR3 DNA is TGTGCCAGCAGCAAGGCAGTCATGAACACTGAAGCTTTCTTT.

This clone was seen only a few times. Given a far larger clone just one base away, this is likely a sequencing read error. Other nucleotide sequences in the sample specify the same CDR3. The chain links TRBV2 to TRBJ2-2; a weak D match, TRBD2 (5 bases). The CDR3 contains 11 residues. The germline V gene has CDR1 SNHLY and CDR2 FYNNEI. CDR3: CASRGTGELFF. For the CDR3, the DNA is TGCGCCAGTCGCGGGACCGGGGAGCTGTTTTTT.

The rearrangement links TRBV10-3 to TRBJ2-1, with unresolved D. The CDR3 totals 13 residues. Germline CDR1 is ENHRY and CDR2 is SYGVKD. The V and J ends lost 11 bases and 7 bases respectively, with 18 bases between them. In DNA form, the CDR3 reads TGTGCCGATCCTGATCGTAGTCTGAATGAGCAGTTCTTC. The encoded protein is CADPDRSLNEQFF.